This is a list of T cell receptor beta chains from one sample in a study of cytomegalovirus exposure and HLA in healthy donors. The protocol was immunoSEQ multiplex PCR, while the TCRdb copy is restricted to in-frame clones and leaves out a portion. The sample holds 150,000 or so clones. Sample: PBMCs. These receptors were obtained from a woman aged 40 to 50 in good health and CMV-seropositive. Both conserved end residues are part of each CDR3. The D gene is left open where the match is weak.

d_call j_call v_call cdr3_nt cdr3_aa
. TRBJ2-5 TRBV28 TGTGCCAGCTCCCGCCGGCCGGGAAAAGAGACCCAGTACTTC CASSRRPGKETQYF
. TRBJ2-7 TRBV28 TGTGCCAGCAGTCCCCCCCTTGGCGGCCCTTACGAGCAGTACTTC CASSPPLGGPYEQYF
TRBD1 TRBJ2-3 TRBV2 TGTGCCAGCAGTGAGACAGGGGGAACAGATACGCAGTATTTT CASSETGGTDTQYF
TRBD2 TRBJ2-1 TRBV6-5 TGTGCCAGTCAATTAGCGGGACGGTACAATGAGCAGTTCTTC CASQLAGRYNEQFF
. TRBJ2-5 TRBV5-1 TGCGCCAGCAGCAGGGGACTGCAAGAGACCCAGTACTTC CASSRGLQETQYF
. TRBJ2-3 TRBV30 TGTGCCTGGAGCGTAGCGTTTGGGACAGATACGCAGTATTTT CAWSVAFGTDTQYF
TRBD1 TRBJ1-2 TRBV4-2 TGTGCCTGCAGCCAAGAAGGACAGGGAGACTATGGCTACACCTTC CACSQEGQGDYGYTF
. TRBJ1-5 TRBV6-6 TGTGCCAGCGGGGACACCTCGTCTTCTAGCAATCAGCCCCAGCATTTT CASGDTSSSSNQPQHF
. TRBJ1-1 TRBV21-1 TGTGCCAGCAGCGGACAGGGGTTGAATGAAGCTTTCTTT CASSGQGLNEAFF
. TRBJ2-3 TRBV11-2 TGTGCCAGCAGCTTACTGCGGGTGGGAACAGATACGCAGTATTTT CASSLLRVGTDTQYF
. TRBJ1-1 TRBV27 TGTGCCAGCAGGGAGGGGCTAATCACTGAAGCTTTCTTT CASREGLITEAFF
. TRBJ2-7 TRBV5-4 TGTGCCAGCAGCCCCGGTGAGGCTCCGTACGAGCAGTACTTC CASSPGEAPYEQYF
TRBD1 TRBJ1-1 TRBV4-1 TGCGCCAGCAGCCAAGAGCGGGCAGGGGGCAAGATACTGAACACTGAAGCTTTCTTT CASSQERAGGKILNTEAFF
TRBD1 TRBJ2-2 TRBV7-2 TGTGCCAGCAGATTGGACAGGGTGGCGACCGGGGAGCTGTTTTTT CASRLDRVATGELFF
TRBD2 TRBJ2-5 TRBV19 TGTGCCAGTAGTATTGGGGGGGGGTTGGAGACCCAGTACTTC CASSIGGGLETQYF
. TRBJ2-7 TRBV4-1 TGCGCCAGCAGCCAAGATCCCTACTACGAGCAGTACTTC CASSQDPYYEQYF